A single sample gave rise to the 29 T cell receptor beta chains below, sequenced in a study of CD8+ T cells in alopecia areata. It was cDNA, reverse transcribed from extracted RNA, that served as the sequencing template. The protocol was immunoSEQ multiplex PCR, while the TCRdb copy is restricted to in-frame clones and leaves out a portion. The sample shows 90,000 to 130,000 clones, no singletons; the ten largest hold 15% to 20%. The specimen was lesional skin. These receptors all stem from a C3H/HeJ mouse with alopecia areata. MHC haplotype here: H2-k.

Note on this clone: Germline and genes: mouse. Read data end 4 residues before the CDR3 end; the end is taken from the germline J gene. The chain carries TRBV1 and TRBJ2-2, with D tentatively TRBD2 (5 bases). Trimming took off 0 bases at V and 1 base at J, with 9 bases between the two ends. The CDR3 covers 16 residues. Looked up from germline, CDR1 is NSQYPW and CDR2 is LRSPGD (reference sequence). The CDR3 bases that were read are TGCACCTGCAGTGCAGACTGGGATTTAAACACCGGG. It yields the protein CTCSADWDLNTG. The complete CDR3 protein is CTCSADWDLNTGQLYF.

The table lists this clone with a few counts. The genes are named according to mouse. The read ends 4 residues early relative to the CDR3; the germline J gene fills the gap. The V call is TRBV13-2, the J call TRBJ2-1; possible D gene TRBD2, 6 bases. This CDR3 spans 14 amino acids. Germline V lookup: CDR1 NNHNN, CDR2 SYGAGS (reference sequence). V shed 1 base and J shed 4 bases, with 9 bases lying between them. Partial CDR3 DNA: TGTGCCAGCGGTGATCTTGGGGGATATGCT. This gives the protein CASGDLGGYA. Given in full, the CDR3 is CASGDLGGYAEQFF.

On this clone itself: The listed genes are named as in mouse. The CDR3 end falls 4 residues outside the read, so it is completed with the germline J gene. This chain joins TRBV13-3 and TRBJ1-4; 11 nucleotides match TRBD1. Germline-derived CDR1 and CDR2 are NNHDY and SYVADS. The length of the CDR3 is 16 residues. V lost 4 bases, J lost 3 bases, and 5 bases stayed unmatched. CDR3: CASSLWTGGANERLFF. CDR3 DNA (partial): TGTGCCAGCAGTCTTTGGACAGGGGGCGCCAACGAA. The whole variable domain, remainder taken from reference TRBV13-3 and TRBJ1-4, is EAAVTQSPRSKVAVTGGKVTLSCHQTNNHDYMYWYRQDTGHGLRLIHYSYVADSTEKGDIPDGYKASRPSQENFSLILELASLSQTAVYFCASSLWTGGANERLFFGHGTKLSVL.

There are many counts of this clone. Mouse names are used for the genes. The read falls 4 residues short of the CDR3 end, and the missing part is taken from the germline J gene. The rearrangement uses TRBV13-3 and TRBJ1-2; 12 nucleotides align to TRBD1. Germline V gene data show CDR1 as NNHDY and CDR2 as SYVADS. The J segment lost 3 bases and the V segment lost 5 bases, leaving 5 bases of the junction unmatched. This CDR3 contains 15 residues. CDR3 loop: CASSLRDRGHSDYTF. Partial CDR3 DNA: TGTGCCAGCAGCCTCCGGGACAGGGGGCACTCC.

There are a few counts of this clone. The gene names here belong to mouse. The chain's CDR3 is CASSGLNQDTQYF. The CDR3 bases that were read are TGTGCCAGCAGTGGACTCAACCAAGAC. The chain employs TRBV13-3 and TRBJ2-5; D is unclear. The sequence runs out 4 residues before the end of the CDR3; the remainder is reconstructed from the germline J gene. The CDR3 is made up of 13 amino acids. Germline CDR1 NNHDY, CDR2 SYVADS. Trimming cost V 3 bases and J 0 bases, with 5 bases left between them.

Note on this clone: Any gene name here is a mouse gene name. The read ends 4 residues early relative to the CDR3; the germline J gene fills the gap. This chain links TRBV13-3 with TRBJ2-2; 10 bases map to TRBD2. J gave up 0 bases and V 3 bases, and 2 bases lay outside the gene matches. The germline V gene has CDR1 NNHDY and CDR2 SYVADS. The CDR3 contains 16 residues. The DNA read from the CDR3 is TGTGCCAGCAGTGGGACTGGGGGAACAAACACCGGG. The encoded protein is CASSGTGGTNTG. Given in full, the CDR3 is CASSGTGGTNTGQLYF.

The sample holds a few counts of this clone. All gene names here are mouse names. The CDR3 DNA, read in part, is TGTGCCAGCAGTATTAGCGGGACAAACCAAGAC. Protein product: CASSISGTNQD. The full CDR3 is CASSISGTNQDTQYF. The chain joins TRBV19 to TRBJ2-5, with D possibly matching TRBD1 (6 bases). The CDR3 end falls 4 residues outside the read, so it is completed with the germline J gene. CDR1 is FNHDT, CDR2 SITEND, per germline (reference sequence). The CDR3 spans 15 residues. The ends were cut back, 2 bases at V and 0 bases at J, with 10 bases in the middle.

This clone was seen at least ten times. Gene names are mouse gene names. The read gets to within 4 residues of the CDR3 end, and the germline J gene fills in the rest. This chain uses TRBV13-3 with TRBJ2-3; 8 positions match TRBD1. The CDR3 length is 16 residues. Losses at the gene ends were 2 bases for V and 1 base for J; bases not matched to a gene: 6. Germline CDR1 and CDR2: NNHDY and SYVADS. The chain's CDR3 is CASSEVTGVGAETLYF. CDR3 DNA (partial): TGTGCCAGCAGTGAGGTGACAGGGGTGGGTGCAGAA.

This clone was found a few times. The protein here is the DNA translation, as the TCRdb protein differs from it at residue 11. Here the gene names and germline are mouse. The read terminates 3 residues before the CDR3 end, so the remaining end is supplied by the germline J gene. This rearrangement joins TRBV31 to TRBJ1-6; D gene uncertain. TRBJ1-6 is known as an ORF, though its function is uncertain. This CDR3 comprises 14 residues. The germline CDR1 and CDR2 sequences are GKSSPN and SITVG. V lost 1 base and J 4 bases, leaving 8 bases between the germline ends. CDR3 residues: CAWSPTEYNSPLYF. The CDR3 DNA, read in part, is TGTGCCTGGAGTCCCACAGAATATAATTCGCCC.

A note on this clone: The translated DNA and TCRdb's protein are not identical at residue 11; the protein here was translated from the DNA. Here the gene names and germline are mouse. The read terminates 3 residues ahead of where the CDR3 ends, so the germline J gene completes it. J is TRBJ1-3 and V is TRBV13-3; 7 bases are a match to TRBD1. CDR3 length equals 14 residues. The junction had 4 bases not matched to a gene; V was cut back by 1 base and J by 6 bases. CDR1 is NNHDY and CDR2 is SYVADS in the germline V gene. The sequenced CDR3 bases are TGTGCCAGCAGTGATCAGGGACAGAAAAATACG. Its translation is CASSDQGQKNT. The complete CDR3 protein is CASSDQGQKNTLYF.

Concerning this clone itself: Gene names follow the mouse nomenclature. The CDR3 end is not reached by the read, which stops 4 residues before it; the germline J gene fills it in. The V gene is TRBV1, the J gene TRBJ1-4; 9 nucleotides align to TRBD1. This CDR3 has 17 residues. The V gene end was trimmed by 1 base and the J gene end by 0 bases; junction bases not matched to a gene: 3. CDR1 NSQYPW and CDR2 LRSPGD come from the germline V gene (reference sequence). CDR3 region: CTCSAVNRGLSNERLFF. The CDR3 DNA, read in part, is TGCACCTGCAGTGCAGTTAACAGGGGGCTTTCCAACGAA.

Details on this clone: The protein TCRdb lists differs from the translation of the DNA at residue 13; the protein given here is translated from the DNA itself. All gene names here are mouse names. The read is 3 residues too short to cover the CDR3 end, so that end is filled in from the germline J gene. V gene TRBV13-3 combines with J gene TRBJ1-3; possible D gene TRBD1, 6 bases. The CDR3 sequence is 16 residues long. Looked up from germline, CDR1 is NNHDY and CDR2 is SYVADS. The V end lost 3 bases, the J end lost 0 bases, and 13 bases lay between the germline ends. CDR3 region: CASSGTRQVSGNTLYF. The DNA read from the CDR3 is TGTGCCAGCAGTGGCACTAGACAGGTTTCTGGAAATACG.

This clone was detected a few times. The germline and genes are mouse ones. Read coverage stops 4 residues before the CDR3 terminus; the germline J gene supplies the remainder. This chain uses TRBV19 with TRBJ2-7, with 7 bases identical to TRBD1. J was trimmed by 3 bases and V by 6 bases; bases with no gene match: 6. CDR3 length: 13 amino acids. CDR1 is FNHDT, CDR2 SITEND, per germline (reference sequence). CDR3 sequence: CASTHRDSYEQYF. The sequenced part of the CDR3 DNA is TGTGCCAGCACCCACCGGGACAGCTAT.

Concerning this clone: Any gene name here is a mouse gene name. The read stops 4 residues short of the end of the CDR3; the missing end is completed from the germline J gene. At the DNA level, this CDR3 is encoded by other sequences in the same sample as well. V usage is TRBV13-3 and J usage is TRBJ2-4, with 11 bases aligning to TRBD2. The V gene's germline CDR1 is NNHDY and CDR2 SYVADS. The junction had 4 bases not matched to a gene; V was cut back by 4 bases and J by 0 bases. This CDR3 comprises 16 residues. This CDR3 reads CASSPGLGGSQNTLYF. The DNA read from the CDR3 is TGTGCCAGCAGTCCCGGACTGGGGGGAAGTCAAAAC.

Remarks on this clone: These gene names are mouse names. The CDR3 goes on 4 residues after the read ends, and that part is filled in from the germline J gene. This chain uses TRBV13-3 with TRBJ2-3; 8 bases fit TRBD2. V gave up 1 base and J gave up 1 base; unmatched junction bases: 5. The CDR3 is 16 residues long. CDR1 NNHDY and CDR2 SYVADS come from the germline V gene. CDR3 protein: CASSDFWGAGAETLYF. Partial CDR3 DNA: TGTGCCAGCAGTGATTTCTGGGGGGCGGGTGCAGAA.

With respect to this clone: Gene names are the mouse ones. Read data end 4 residues before the CDR3 end; the end is taken from the germline J gene. This rearrangement joins TRBV19 to TRBJ2-3; tentative D call: TRBD1 (5 bases). There are 14 residues in the CDR3. CDR1 is FNHDT and CDR2 is SITEND in the germline V gene (reference sequence). The V gene lost 1 base and the J gene lost 1 base, with 7 bases spanning the gap. The sequenced CDR3 bases are TGTGCCAGCAGTATACAGGGCGGTGCAGAA. Translated, it gives CASSIQGGAE. Given in full, the CDR3 is CASSIQGGAETLYF.

This clone has a count of ten or more. Translating the DNA gives a protein that differs from the TCRdb entry at residue 12; the protein shown here is that DNA translation. These gene names are mouse names. The sequenced fragment ends 3 residues before the CDR3 boundary, so the rest is inferred from the germline J gene. J is TRBJ1-3 and V is TRBV13-3, with a possible D match to TRBD1 (5 bases). The length of the CDR3 is 15 residues. Germline CDR1 reads NNHDY; CDR2 reads SYVADS. V was pared by 5 bases and J by 0 bases, with 12 bases between. The part of the CDR3 DNA that was read is TGTGCCAGCAGCCCGGGACTTCTTTCTGGAAATACG. Residues: CASSPGLLSGNT. The entire CDR3 is CASSPGLLSGNTLYF.

This clone was counted at least ten times. Here the gene names and germline are mouse. The read terminates 4 residues before the CDR3 end, so the remaining end is supplied by the germline J gene. The rearrangement joins TRBV13-3 to TRBJ2-3, with D perhaps TRBD1 (6 bases). Per germline, CDR1 NNHDY and CDR2 SYVADS. The V and J ends lost 6 bases and 0 bases respectively, with 14 bases between them. The CDR3 has 15 amino acids. The CDR3 region is CASTSGTTSAETLYF. The covered CDR3 bases are TGTGCCAGCACCTCCGGGACAACTAGTGCAGAA.

This clone was picked up many times. TCRdb and the translated DNA give different amino acids at residue 13; the protein presented here is the one translated from the DNA. Gene names are the mouse ones. The CDR3 bases that were read are TGTGCCAGCAGTGACAGGGGAGCCTTTTCTGGAAATACG. Protein: CASSDRGAFSGNT. From start to end, the CDR3 is CASSDRGAFSGNTLYF. The chain links TRBV13-3 to TRBJ1-3, with D maybe TRBD1 (6 bases). The missing CDR3 end, 3 residues past where the read stops, is filled in from the germline J gene. This CDR3 has 16 amino acids. Germline V CDR1 and CDR2: NNHDY, SYVADS. V gave up 2 bases and J gave up 0 bases, with 12 bases separating them.

This clone has more than one count but fewer than ten. All gene names here are mouse names. The sequence runs out 4 residues before the end of the CDR3; the remainder is reconstructed from the germline J gene. The J gene is TRBJ2-3, the V gene TRBV13-1; TRBD1 matches at 9 bases. The CDR3 is 15 residues long. CDR1 and CDR2 (germline): NSHNY, SYGAGN. The DNA read from the CDR3 is TGTGCCAGCAGTGCCCGGGACAGGGTTGGAGAA. It encodes CASSARDRVGE. The full CDR3 protein is CASSARDRVGETLYF.

This clone was observed at least ten times. The germline and genes are mouse ones. The read stops 4 residues short of the end of the CDR3; the missing end is completed from the germline J gene. Other nucleotide sequences from this sample produce the same CDR3. The chain couples TRBV13-3 to TRBJ1-2, with D possibly being TRBD1 (5 bases). Germline V CDR1 and CDR2: NNHDY, SYVADS. Trimming removed 2 bases from V and 2 bases from J, with 10 bases in between. The length of the CDR3 is 14 residues. CDR3 amino acids: CASSEGGGNSDYTF. The sequenced part of the CDR3 DNA is TGTGCCAGCAGTGAGGGGGGTGGGAACTCC.

This clone was seen only a few times. Gene names follow the mouse nomenclature. Read coverage stops 4 residues before the CDR3 terminus; the germline J gene supplies the remainder. The chain joins TRBV19 to TRBJ1-1, with a weak D call TRBD1 (6 bases). This CDR3 is 14 amino acids long. V lost 6 bases to trimming and J lost 1 base, with 13 bases between them. Per the germline V gene, CDR1 is FNHDT and CDR2 is SITEND (reference sequence). CDR3 sequence: CASTPTGKNTEVFF. CDR3 DNA (partial): TGTGCCAGCACCCCCACAGGGAAAAACACA.

This clone was counted between two and nine times. Gene names are mouse gene names. The CDR3 is cut off 4 residues early in the read; its end comes from the germline J gene. The chain couples TRBV19 to TRBJ1-4; no definite D call. The CDR3 loop spans 13 amino acids. With 2 bases removed from V and 4 bases from J, the gap between germline ends came to 6 bases. The germline gives CDR1 FNHDT, CDR2 SITEND (reference sequence). CDR3: CASSMSVNERLFF. The CDR3 DNA, read in part, is TGTGCCAGCAGTATGTCAGTCAACGAA.

This clone was seen only a few times. Genes here carry mouse names. The read ends 4 residues early relative to the CDR3; the germline J gene fills the gap. The chain recombines TRBV13-3 with TRBJ2-7; TRBD1 matches at 8 bases. The CDR3 totals 17 residues. Per the germline V gene, CDR1 is NNHDY and CDR2 is SYVADS. J gave up 0 bases and V 1 base, and 9 bases lay outside the gene matches. This CDR3 is CASSDPRTGPSSYEQYF. CDR3 DNA (partial): TGTGCCAGCAGTGATCCTCGGACAGGGCCGAGCTCCTAT.

This clone was seen only a few times. Genes and germline are mouse. The read finishes 4 residues shy of the CDR3 end, and the germline J gene is used to complete it. This chain uses TRBV13-2 with TRBJ2-5; TRBD2 matches at 8 bases. Germline-derived CDR1 and CDR2 are NNHNN and SYGAGS (reference sequence). The CDR3 covers 15 residues. The part of the CDR3 DNA that was read is TGTGCCAGCGGTGATGAGGGGGGGGCGCGAGAC. The encoded protein is CASGDEGGARD. The whole CDR3 sequence reads CASGDEGGARDTQYF.

As concerns this clone: These gene names are mouse names. Coverage ceases 4 residues before the CDR3 finishes, and the germline J gene fills in the end. V usage is TRBV13-3 and J usage is TRBJ2-5; possible D gene TRBD2, 5 bases. Germline V CDR1 and CDR2: NNHDY, SYVADS. The CDR3 has 16 residues. V lost 1 base and J lost 0, with 12 bases in between. Partial CDR3 DNA: TGTGCCAGCAGTGATTCCTGGGCCTTTAACCAAGAC. Its protein product is CASSDSWAFNQD. The entire CDR3 is CASSDSWAFNQDTQYF.

About this clone: Genes and germline are mouse. The CDR3 extends 4 residues past the end of the read, so its final part is completed from the germline J gene. The J gene is TRBJ2-1, the V gene TRBV13-3, with TRBD2 matching 11 bases. This CDR3 contains 16 residues. Germline V gene data show CDR1 as NNHDY and CDR2 as SYVADS. V shed 3 bases and J 5 bases; nucleotides not matched to a gene: 7. Incomplete CDR3 DNA: TGTGCCAGCAGTGGAAGGACTGGGGGGATCGATGCT. Translation gives CASSGRTGGIDA. The entire CDR3 protein is CASSGRTGGIDAEQFF.

With regard to this clone: Germline and genes: mouse. The read is 4 residues too short to cover the CDR3 end, so that end is filled in from the germline J gene. The chain carries TRBV13-1 and TRBJ2-3, with D uncertain. The CDR3 consists of 13 residues. Trimming pared 3 bases from V and 2 bases from J, leaving 7 bases between. Germline CDR1 reads NSHNY; CDR2 reads SYGAGN. CDR3 DNA (partial): TGTGCCAGCAGTGCCAATCCTGCAGAA. This translates into CASSANPAE. The whole CDR3 is CASSANPAETLYF.

About this clone itself: The gene symbols are mouse symbols. The sequenced fragment ends 4 residues before the CDR3 boundary, so the rest is inferred from the germline J gene. This rearrangement joins TRBV1 to TRBJ1-4; D not resolved. Trimming took off 0 bases at V and 1 base at J, with 9 bases between the two ends. Per germline, CDR1 NSQYPW and CDR2 LRSPGD (reference sequence). The CDR3 loop spans 16 amino acids. CDR3 DNA, as far as it was read: TGCACCTGCAGTGCAGATGTCCAGGATTCCAACGAA. As protein: CTCSADVQDSNE. The entire CDR3 protein reads CTCSADVQDSNERLFF.